This T cell receptor (beta chain) was documented in a study of T cell responses to AZD1222 COVID-19 vaccine. Broader study findings: The number of AZD1222 recipients seropositive at baseline was only five to seven. Spike-specific TCR breadth rose after two AZD1222 doses, and depth rose as well. It was only after the peak T cell response that any repertoires were sampled.

The V end lost 5 bases, the J end lost 4 bases, and 7 bases lay between the germline ends. The CDR3 has 12 residues. Germline CDR1 and CDR2: SEHNR and FQNEAQ (reference sequence). About this clone: The antigen remains undetermined.

Method: immunoSEQ multiplex PCR; TCRdb's copy keeps in-frame clones and lacks some. The table includes 100,000 to 150,000 clones, 80% to 90% detected once. The V and J genes are TRBV7-9 and TRBJ2-3; D might be TRBD2 (6 bases). The TCR was taken from an adult in good health. Here the sequenced sample was peripheral blood, taken on day 0 of AZD1222 vaccination. The CDR3 coding sequence is TGTGCCAGCAGCCGGGACTCAGATACGCAGTATTTT. Translated: CASSRDSDTQYF.